What follows are 21 T cell receptor beta chains derived from one specimen sequenced in a study of blood T cells in healthy people across ages. With a J-beta primer mix and a sample-barcoded 5' primer, a second PCR ran 7 to 11 cycles. Via MiXCR, TCRdb re-called the 5' RACE reads, giving one row per CDR3 protein. The table lists 780,000 or so distinct CDR3 sequences, around three fifths of them singletons. The sample comprised blood. The receptor set was obtained from a man aged 40-49 years in good health.

The chain links TRBV28 to TRBJ2-5; tentative D call: TRBD1 (5 bases). The end of the DNA aligns better with TRBJ2-7, so the J call may be wrong. The length of the CDR3 is 13 residues. Germline CDR1 and CDR2: MDHEN and SYDVKM. The CDR3 is CASSFRVAYEQYF. In DNA form, the CDR3 reads TGTGCCAGCAGTTTCAGGGTCGCCTACGAGCAGTACTTC.

The chain carries TRBV9 and TRBJ2-1, with TRBD2 matching over 14 bases. The CDR3 covers 19 residues. Germline V gene sequence: CDR1 SGDLS, CDR2 YYNGEE. After removal of 3 bases from V and 0 bases from J, the junction contained 8 bases not matched to a gene. CDR3 amino acids: CASSAGLAGVGSSYNEQFF. The DNA for the CDR3 is TGTGCCAGCAGCGCGGGACTAGCGGGAGTAGGGAGCTCCTACAATGAGCAGTTCTTC.

The chain has TRBV3-1 and TRBJ1-6, with 7 positions matching TRBD1. In germline, CDR1 is LGHDT, CDR2 YNNKEL (reference sequence). The CDR3 covers 16 residues. Germline trimming cut 0 bases from V and 6 bases from J; bases unmatched to any gene: 5. The CDR3, as DNA: TGTGCCAGCAGCCAAGATAGCGCAGGGGGTAATTCACCCCTCCACTTT. This translates into CASSQDSAGGNSPLHF. Combining the CDR3 with reference TRBV3-1 and TRBJ1-6 gives the whole variable domain DTAVSQTPKYLVTQMGNDKSIKCEQNLGHDTMYWYKQDSKKFLKIMFSYNNKELIINETVPNRFSPKSPDKAHLNLHINSLELGDSAVYFCASSQDSAGGNSPLHFGNGTRLTVT.

The chain links TRBV12-3 or TRBV12-4 to TRBJ2-5, with 9 positions matching TRBD1. The J call is uncertain, as TRBJ2-7 better fits the DNA end. CDR3 length equals 14 residues. Written as DNA, the CDR3 is TGTGCCAGCAGTACCGGGACAGGGAGGTACGAGCAGTACTTC. This sequence encodes CASSTGTGRYEQYF.

The J gene is TRBJ2-7, the V gene TRBV27; 9 bases fit TRBD2. The germline CDR1 and CDR2 sequences are MNHEY and SMNVEV (reference sequence). CDR3 size: 14 residues. Losses at the gene ends were 10 bases for V and 4 bases for J; bases not matched to a gene: 11. The CDR3 protein is CATSLISGSYEQYF. In DNA, the CDR3 is TGTGCCACTTCACTGATTAGCGGGAGTTACGAGCAGTACTTC.

V is TRBV9 and J is TRBJ2-4; 9 bases are a match to TRBD1. Trimming took 5 bases from V and 9 from J; bases not matched to a gene: 21. Germline V CDR1 and CDR2: SGDLS, YYNGEE. CDR3 length: 18 residues. Here the CDR3 reads CASRSRGQGLVRGVIQYF. DNA of the CDR3: TGTGCCAGCAGAAGTAGAGGACAGGGGTTGGTGCGAGGCGTCATTCAGTACTTC. The whole variable domain, filled in from reference TRBV9 and TRBJ2-4, reads DSGVTQTPKHLITATGQRVTLRCSPRSGDLSVYWYQQSLDQGLQFLIQYYNGEERAKGNILERFSAQQFPDLHSELNLSSLELGDSALYFCASRSRGQGLVRGVIQYFGAGTRLSVL.

This clonotype was recorded only once. The chain recombines TRBV20-1 with TRBJ2-4; maybe TRBD1 (5 bases). The DNA end favors TRBJ2-7, so the J call may be wrong. The CDR3 consists of 13 residues. Germline V gene data show CDR1 as DFQATT and CDR2 as SNEGSKA (reference sequence). CDR3 sequence reads: CSAEGQGGYEQYF. The CDR3 DNA follows: TGCAGTGCTGAAGGTCAGGGTGGCTACGAGCAGTACTTC.

CDR3 region: CASSSPGQGRGEQFF. As DNA, the CDR3 is TGTGCCAGCAGTTCCCCGGGACAGGGGAGGGGTGAGCAGTTCTTC. The V gene is TRBV6-2 or TRBV6-3, the J gene TRBJ2-1; TRBD1 agrees at 10 bases. The CDR3 runs to 15 residues. Losses at the gene ends were 4 bases for V and 9 bases for J; bases not matched to a gene: 9. Per the germline V gene, CDR1 is MNHEY and CDR2 is SVGEGT.

The chain recombines TRBV4-2 with TRBJ1-5; D not resolved. From germline, CDR1 is LGHNA and CDR2 YNFKEQ. This CDR3 contains 14 residues. The V and J ends lost 2 bases and 7 bases respectively, with 12 bases between them. CDR3 amino acids: CASSQSLGGQPQHF. The CDR3 DNA is TGTGCCAGCAGCCAAAGCCTGGGCGGCCAGCCCCAGCATTTT.

This clonotype has more than one count but fewer than ten. The chain employs TRBV29-1 and TRBJ2-7; TRBD1 agrees at 8 bases. Germline CDR1 reads SQVTM; CDR2 reads ANQGSEA. J was trimmed by 9 bases and V by 6 bases; bases with no gene match: 16. The CDR3 is 14 residues long. CDR3 bases: TGCAGCGTCCTGCCCGCGTACCAGGGGGCCAGGCAGTACTTC. Its protein product is CSVLPAYQGARQYF.

The chain uses TRBV20-1 and TRBJ2-7, with a possible D match to TRBD2 (6 bases). Near its end, the DNA agrees better with TRBJ2-5, so the J call may be wrong. Germline-derived CDR1 and CDR2 are DFQATT and SNEGSKA (reference sequence). This CDR3 has 14 amino acids. The CDR3: CSARAGVSGKTQYF. In DNA form, the CDR3 reads TGCAGTGCTAGAGCGGGGGTATCGGGGAAGACCCAGTACTTC.

The chain links TRBV18 to TRBJ1-1; 9 bases agree with TRBD1. CDR3 size: 16 residues. V dropped 6 bases and J dropped 4; count of bases not matched to a gene: 12. Looked up from germline, CDR1 is KGHSH and CDR2 is LQKENI. The CDR3 coding sequence is TGTGCCAGCTCTCCTAAAACAGGGGGCCGGTCCACTGAAGCTTTCTTT. Translation: CASSPKTGGRSTEAFF.

This clonotype is a singleton in its sample. This rearrangement joins TRBV29-1 to TRBJ2-3; 8 bases fit TRBD2. This CDR3 is built from 14 residues. Germline assignment: CDR1 SQVTM and CDR2 ANQGSEA. Trimming took 8 bases from V and 2 from J; bases not matched to a gene: 9. CDR3 coding DNA: TGCAGCTCCGGGGGGGAACAGTCCACAGATACGCAGTATTTT. It specifies CSSGGEQSTDTQYF.

V and J are TRBV7-9 and TRBJ1-5; unclear D gene. Trimming removed 5 bases at V and 2 bases at J, with 7 bases between. Germline V lookup: CDR1 SEHNR, CDR2 FQNEAQ (reference sequence). There are 13 residues in the CDR3. As DNA, the CDR3 is TGTGCCAGCAGCGAAAACGGCAATCAGCCCCAGCATTTT. This gives the protein CASSENGNQPQHF. The full variable domain, its missing parts supplied by reference TRBV7-9 and TRBJ1-5, is DTGVSQNPRHKITKRGQNVTFRCDPISEHNRLYWYRQTLGQGPEFLTYFQNEAQLEKSRLLSDRFSAERPKGSFSTLEIQRTEQGDSAMYLCASSENGNQPQHFGDGTRLSIL.

This sequence joins TRBV12-3 or TRBV12-4 and TRBJ1-2; a weak D match, TRBD1 (5 bases). With 2 bases removed from V and 8 bases from J, the gap between germline ends came to 9 bases. The CDR3 loop spans 12 amino acids. The CDR3 nucleotides are TGTGCCAGCAGTTTAACCCGGGACGGCTACACCTTC. This translates into CASSLTRDGYTF.

This clonotype was seen only a few times. The chain combines TRBV6-5 with TRBJ2-7; possibly TRBD1 for D (6 bases). CDR1 is MNHEY and CDR2 is SVGAGI in the germline V gene. The germline V and J ends were trimmed by 0 bases and 3 bases, with 18 bases remaining between them. CDR3 size: 17 residues. For the CDR3, the DNA is TGTGCCAGCAGTTACTCCCGGGGACAAGGGCTTCTCTACGAGCAGTACTTC. Residues: CASSYSRGQGLLYEQYF.

This sequence joins TRBV29-1 and TRBJ1-6; 7 nucleotides align to TRBD1. Trimming at V came to 6 bases and at J to 10 bases, leaving 9 bases not matched to a gene. Per the germline V gene, CDR1 is SQVTM and CDR2 is ANQGSEA. The length of the CDR3 is 13 residues. DNA for the CDR3: TGCAGCGTCCCCGGGACAGCCAACTCACCCCTCCACTTT. Residues: CSVPGTANSPLHF.

This rearrangement joins TRBV2 to TRBJ2-1; 7 bases are a match to TRBD1. With 0 bases clipped from V and 14 bases from J, the junction kept 7 bases outside the gene matches. The CDR3 consists of 13 residues. The germline CDR1 and CDR2 sequences are SNHLY and FYNNEI. In DNA, the CDR3 is TGTGCCAGCAGTGAAGCAGTTCGACAGGGAAAGTTCTTC. This sequence encodes CASSEAVRQGKFF.

The V gene is TRBV28, the J gene TRBJ1-2, with D perhaps TRBD1 (6 bases). The germline gives CDR1 MDHEN, CDR2 SYDVKM. This CDR3 has 15 amino acids. The V end was cut by 6 bases, the J end by 5 bases, with 19 bases between. The CDR3 DNA is TGTGCCAGCAGGGCTCCCACAGGGTACCGTTATGGCTACACCTTC. Protein: CASRAPTGYRYGYTF.

The chain joins TRBV6-6 to TRBJ2-1, with a weak D call TRBD1 (6 bases). The CDR3 is 16 amino acids. CDR1 and CDR2 (germline): MNHNY, SVGAGI (reference sequence). The V gene lost 2 bases and the J gene lost 7 bases, with 18 bases spanning the gap. CDR3 in amino acids: CASSYPTGVERNEQFF. As DNA, the CDR3 is TGTGCCAGCAGTTACCCGACAGGAGTGGAACGGAATGAGCAGTTCTTC.

The gene calls are TRBV20-1 and TRBJ2-5, with D unresolved. CDR1 DFQATT and CDR2 SNEGSKA come from the germline V gene (reference sequence). The V end lost 2 bases, the J end lost 1 base, and 11 bases lay between the germline ends. The length of the CDR3 is 14 residues. DNA of the CDR3: TGCAGTGCTAGATCCGAGCAGGCCCAAGAGACCCAGTACTTC. This codes for CSARSEQAQETQYF.